The present TCR beta chain was sequenced within a study of STAT5B mutations in CD4+ large granular lymphocyte leukemia (dated by TCRdb to the early 2020s). Study-wide context: Among healthy controls, the CDR3 'QG' motif was associated with a particular HLA allele. The study compared the TCRbeta repertoires of patients with CD4+ T-cell large granular lymphocyte leukemia against those of healthy blood donors. Flow cytometry on FACSCanto II or FACSVerse showed that the purified fractions were more than 95% pure among lymphocytes. The study at large found these results: Data were not HLA-matched; higher clonality in CD4+ versus CD8+ T-LGLL could reflect the relatively small sample size. Main leukemic clonotypes were private to each patient, although less than 30% of the main leukemic clonotypes were found at low frequency in the non-leukemic repertoires of other patients. Compared with healthy CD4+ repertoires, CD4-sorted patient repertoires appeared more clonal, and this difference remained even after the putative leukemic clones were removed. TRBV06-family usage was enriched among the top patient clones (8/27) compared with healthy controls (2/35).

TCRbeta rearrangements were sequenced from genomic DNA using the immunoSEQ assay at survey resolution. As for the original processing: In the TCR sequencing data, the smallest productive clonotype frequency that could be detected was 2.59 x 10-5. Only productive TCRbeta rearrangements, defined as complete and in-frame sequences, were included in the analyses. The clonality of each sample was calculated as Simpson clonality in the immunoSEQ Analyzer version 3.0. Clones were categorized by frequency as very rare, small, medium, large (1-20%) or hyperexpanded (>20%). OLGA 1.2.3 estimated generation probabilities, VDJtools produced V-gene circos plots, VDJdb was queried for specificities, and GLIPH identified CDR3 motifs. The immuneACCESS repertoire file appears here via TCRdb, limited to in-frame rearrangements. These files lack a portion of the clones; in checked studies, under half of the deficit traces to unresolved V genes, and the cause of the others is not known. V, J and clone size are taken as reported in that table, and D and trimming were inferred from the DNA itself. This sample lists some 28,000 clones; about 69% were detected once. The biggest ten clones account for approximately 2.8% of the sample.

Concerning this clone itself: Its recognized antigen is unknown. Base qualities are not recorded, but no much larger clone differs from it by a single base.

V lost 6 bases and J lost 1 base; the stretch between them is 10 bases long. The germline V gene specifies MDHEN as CDR1 and SYDVKM as CDR2. Including the terminal cysteine and phenylalanine, the CDR3 comprises 14 residues. Here the CDR3 DNA is all that survives: 42 bases in frame from base 1. Buffy coats from 35 to 40 blood donors, supplied by the Finnish Red Cross blood service, were used as healthy controls. All TCR-sequenced material derived from peripheral blood: patient blood samples and healthy donor buffy coats. Peripheral blood mononuclear cells were isolated by Ficoll-Hypaque gradient centrifugation. Magnetic purification was used to isolate CD4+ cells from the buffy coats of the healthy controls. Genomic DNA was extracted with the Gentra Puregene Cell and Tissue kit and quantified on a Qubit 2.0 fluorometer.

The chain is encoded by TRBV28 joined to TRBJ1-5; TRBD1 is a possible D gene, resting on 5 matching bases. Sequencing used CD4+ T cells from blood buffy coats. This TCR derives from a human donor in good health. In nucleotides, the sequence is TGTGCCAGCAGGGATGACAGCAGCAATCAGCCCCAGCATTTT. It translates as CASRDDSSNQPQHF.